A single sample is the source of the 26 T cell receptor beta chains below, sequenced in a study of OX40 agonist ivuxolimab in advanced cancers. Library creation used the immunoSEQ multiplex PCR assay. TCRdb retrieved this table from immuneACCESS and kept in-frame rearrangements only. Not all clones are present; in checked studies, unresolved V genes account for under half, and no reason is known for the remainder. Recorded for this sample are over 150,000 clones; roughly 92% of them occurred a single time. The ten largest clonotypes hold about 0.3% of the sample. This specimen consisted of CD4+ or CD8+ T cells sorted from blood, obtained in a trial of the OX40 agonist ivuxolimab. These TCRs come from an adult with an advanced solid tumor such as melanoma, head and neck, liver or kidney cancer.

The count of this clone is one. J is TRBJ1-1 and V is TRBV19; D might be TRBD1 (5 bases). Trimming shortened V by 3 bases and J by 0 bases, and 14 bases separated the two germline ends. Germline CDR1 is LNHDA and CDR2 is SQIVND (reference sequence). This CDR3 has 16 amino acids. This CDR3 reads CASSIGRGVLNTEAFF. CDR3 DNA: TGTGCCAGTAGTATCGGCCGAGGGGTGCTGAACACTGAAGCTTTCTTT.

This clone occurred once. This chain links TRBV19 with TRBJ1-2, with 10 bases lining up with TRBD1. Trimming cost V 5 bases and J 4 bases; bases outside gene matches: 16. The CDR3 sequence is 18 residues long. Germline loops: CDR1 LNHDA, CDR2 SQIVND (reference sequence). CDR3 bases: TGTGCCAGTAGTCCTACTCGAATGACAGGGGGCACCTTCTATGGCTACACCTTC. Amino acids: CASSPTRMTGGTFYGYTF.

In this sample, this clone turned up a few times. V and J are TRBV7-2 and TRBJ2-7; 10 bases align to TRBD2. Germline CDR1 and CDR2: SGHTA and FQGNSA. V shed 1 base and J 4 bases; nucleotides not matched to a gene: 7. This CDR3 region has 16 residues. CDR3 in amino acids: CASSLEVASGGYEQYF. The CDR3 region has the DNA TGTGCCAGCAGCTTAGAGGTGGCTAGCGGGGGTTACGAGCAGTACTTC.

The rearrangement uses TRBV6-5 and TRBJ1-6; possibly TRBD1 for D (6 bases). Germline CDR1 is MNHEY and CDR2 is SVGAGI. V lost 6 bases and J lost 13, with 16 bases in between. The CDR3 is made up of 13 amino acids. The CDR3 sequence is CASSRLQGTPLHF. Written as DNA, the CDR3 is TGTGCCAGCAGCCGTCTACAGGGAACGCCCCTCCACTTT.

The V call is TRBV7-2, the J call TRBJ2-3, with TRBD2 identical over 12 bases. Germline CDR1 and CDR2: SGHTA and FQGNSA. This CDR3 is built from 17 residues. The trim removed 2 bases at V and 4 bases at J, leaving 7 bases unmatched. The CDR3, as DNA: TGTGCCAGCAGCTTATCTAGCGGGAGGGCCGGAGCAGATACGCAGTATTTT. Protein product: CASSLSSGRAGADTQYF.

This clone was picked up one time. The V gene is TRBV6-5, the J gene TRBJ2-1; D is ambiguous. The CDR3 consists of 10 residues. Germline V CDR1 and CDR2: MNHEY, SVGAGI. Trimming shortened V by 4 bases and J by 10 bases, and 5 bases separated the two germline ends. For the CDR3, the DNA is TGTGCCAGCAGTTCCGGGGAGCAGTTCTTC. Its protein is CASSSGEQFF.

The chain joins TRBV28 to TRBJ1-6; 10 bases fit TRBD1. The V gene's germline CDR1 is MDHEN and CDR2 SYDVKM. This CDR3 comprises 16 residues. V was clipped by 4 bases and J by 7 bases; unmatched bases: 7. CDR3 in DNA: TGTGCCAGCAGTTCCAACGACAGGGGGCAGAATTCACCCCTCCACTTT. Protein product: CASSSNDRGQNSPLHF.

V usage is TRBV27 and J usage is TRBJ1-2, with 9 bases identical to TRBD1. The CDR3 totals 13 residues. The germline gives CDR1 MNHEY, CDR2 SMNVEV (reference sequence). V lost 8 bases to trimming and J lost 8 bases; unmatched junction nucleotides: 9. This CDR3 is CASRRQGVEGYTF. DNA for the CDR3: TGTGCCAGCCGGCGACAGGGGGTAGAAGGCTACACCTTC.

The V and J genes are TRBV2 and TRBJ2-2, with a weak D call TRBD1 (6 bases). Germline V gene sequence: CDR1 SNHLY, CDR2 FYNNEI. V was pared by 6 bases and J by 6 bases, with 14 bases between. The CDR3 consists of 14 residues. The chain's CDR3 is CASREQGLAGELFF. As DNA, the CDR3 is TGTGCCAGCAGGGAACAGGGTTTGGCCGGGGAGCTGTTTTTT.

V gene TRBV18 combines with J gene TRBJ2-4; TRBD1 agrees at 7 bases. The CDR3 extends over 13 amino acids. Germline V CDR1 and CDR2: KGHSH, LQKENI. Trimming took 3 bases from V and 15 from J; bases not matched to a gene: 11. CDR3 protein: CASSPGTGAQWYF. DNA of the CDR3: TGTGCCAGCTCACCGGGAACAGGGGCCCAGTGGTACTTC. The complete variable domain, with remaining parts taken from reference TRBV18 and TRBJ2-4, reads NAGVMQNPRHLVRRRGQEARLRCSPMKGHSHVYWYRQLPEEGLKFMVYLQKENIIDESGMPKERFSAEFPKEGPSILRIQQVVRGDSAAYFCASSPGTGAQWYFGAGTRLSVL.

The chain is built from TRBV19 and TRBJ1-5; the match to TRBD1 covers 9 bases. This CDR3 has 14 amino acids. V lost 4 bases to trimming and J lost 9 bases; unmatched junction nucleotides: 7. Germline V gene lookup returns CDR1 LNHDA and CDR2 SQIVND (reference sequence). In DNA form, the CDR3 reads TGTGCCAGTAGTACAACAGGGGGCAAGGGGCCCCAGCATTTT. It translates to CASSTTGGKGPQHF.

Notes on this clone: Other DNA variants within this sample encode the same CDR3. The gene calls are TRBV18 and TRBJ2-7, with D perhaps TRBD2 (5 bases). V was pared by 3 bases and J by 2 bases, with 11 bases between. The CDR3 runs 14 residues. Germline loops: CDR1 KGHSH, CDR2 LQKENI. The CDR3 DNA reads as TGTGCCAGCTCACCTCGGACTGGGACCTACGAGCAGTACTTC. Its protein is CASSPRTGTYEQYF.

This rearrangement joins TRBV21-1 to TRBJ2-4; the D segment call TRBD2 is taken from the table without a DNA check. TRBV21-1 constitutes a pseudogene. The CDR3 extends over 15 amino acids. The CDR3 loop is CASPPGLPQKNIQYF. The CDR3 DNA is TGTGCCAGCCCCCCCGGACTTCCACAAAAAAACATTCAGTACTTC.

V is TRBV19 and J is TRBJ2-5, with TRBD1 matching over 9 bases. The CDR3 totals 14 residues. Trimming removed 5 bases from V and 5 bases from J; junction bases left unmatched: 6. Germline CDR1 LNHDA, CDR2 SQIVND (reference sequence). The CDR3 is CASSANRGRETQYF. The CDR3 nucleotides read TGTGCCAGTAGTGCCAACAGGGGGCGCGAGACCCAGTACTTC. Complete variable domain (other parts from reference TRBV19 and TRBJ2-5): DGGITQSPKYLFRKEGQNVTLSCEQNLNHDAMYWYRQDPGQGLRLIYYSQIVNDFQKGDIAEGYSVSREKKESFPLTVTSAQKNPTAFYLCASSANRGRETQYFGPGTRLLVL.

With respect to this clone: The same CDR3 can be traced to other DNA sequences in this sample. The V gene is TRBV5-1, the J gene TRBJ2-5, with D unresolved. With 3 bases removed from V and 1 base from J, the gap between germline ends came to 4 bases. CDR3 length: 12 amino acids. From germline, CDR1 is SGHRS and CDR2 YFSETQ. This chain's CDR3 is CASSSTQETQYF. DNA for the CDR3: TGCGCCAGCAGCTCGACCCAAGAGACCCAGTACTTC.

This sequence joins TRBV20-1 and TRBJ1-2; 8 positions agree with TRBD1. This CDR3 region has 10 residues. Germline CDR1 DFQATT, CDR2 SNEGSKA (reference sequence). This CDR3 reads CRTGDYGYTF. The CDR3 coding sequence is TGCAGGACAGGGGATTATGGCTACACCTTC.

The CDR3 DNA sequence: TGTGCCAGTAGGCGTGCAACTAATGAAAAACTGTTTTTT. Translating it yields CASRRATNEKLFF. The chain recombines TRBV19 with TRBJ1-4; the D is unclear. CDR1 LNHDA and CDR2 SQIVND come from the germline V gene (reference sequence). This CDR3 is 13 amino acids long. V gave up 6 bases and J gave up 0 bases, with 5 bases separating them.

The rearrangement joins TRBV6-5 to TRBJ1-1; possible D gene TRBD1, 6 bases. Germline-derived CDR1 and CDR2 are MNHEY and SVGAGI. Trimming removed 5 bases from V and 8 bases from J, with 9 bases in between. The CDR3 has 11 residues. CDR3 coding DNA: TGTGCCAGCAGTGCCGGGACAGAAGCTTTCTTT. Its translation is CASSAGTEAFF.

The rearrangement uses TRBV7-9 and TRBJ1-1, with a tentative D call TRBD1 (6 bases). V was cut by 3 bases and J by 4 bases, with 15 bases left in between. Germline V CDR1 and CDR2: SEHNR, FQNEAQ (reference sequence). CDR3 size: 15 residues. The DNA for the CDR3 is TGTGCCAGCAGCTTTCCACAGGGAGGGAGCACTGAAGCTTTCTTT. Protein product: CASSFPQGGSTEAFF.

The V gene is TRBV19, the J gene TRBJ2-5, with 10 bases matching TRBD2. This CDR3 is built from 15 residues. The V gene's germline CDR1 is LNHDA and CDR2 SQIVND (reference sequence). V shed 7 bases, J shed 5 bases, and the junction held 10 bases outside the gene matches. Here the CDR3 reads CASNSGGAMEETQYF. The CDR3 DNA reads TGTGCCAGTAACAGCGGGGGGGCCATGGAGGAGACCCAGTACTTC. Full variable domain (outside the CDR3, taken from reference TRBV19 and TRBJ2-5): DGGITQSPKYLFRKEGQNVTLSCEQNLNHDAMYWYRQDPGQGLRLIYYSQIVNDFQKGDIAEGYSVSREKKESFPLTVTSAQKNPTAFYLCASNSGGAMEETQYFGPGTRLLVL.

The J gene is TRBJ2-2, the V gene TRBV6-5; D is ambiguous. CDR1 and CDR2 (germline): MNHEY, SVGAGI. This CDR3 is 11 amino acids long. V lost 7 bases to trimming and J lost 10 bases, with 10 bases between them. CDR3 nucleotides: TGTGCCAGCAACTGGTCTAAGGAGCTGTTTTTT. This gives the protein CASNWSKELFF.

The CDR3 region is CASSVIDRVSTDTQYF. DNA of the CDR3: TGTGCCAGCAGCGTCATAGACAGGGTTAGCACAGATACGCAGTATTTT. This sequence joins TRBV5-6 and TRBJ2-3; 7 bases align to TRBD1. This CDR3 contains 16 residues. Germline V gene data show CDR1 as SGHDT and CDR2 as YYEEEE. V was pared by 4 bases and J by 0 bases, with 8 bases of the junction left unmatched.

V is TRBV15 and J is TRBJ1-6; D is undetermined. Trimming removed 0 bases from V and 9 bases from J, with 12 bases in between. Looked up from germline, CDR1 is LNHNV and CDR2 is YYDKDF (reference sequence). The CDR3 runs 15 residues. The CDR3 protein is CATSRDPKGSSPLHF. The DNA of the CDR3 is TGTGCCACCAGCAGAGATCCGAAGGGAAGTTCACCCCTCCACTTT.

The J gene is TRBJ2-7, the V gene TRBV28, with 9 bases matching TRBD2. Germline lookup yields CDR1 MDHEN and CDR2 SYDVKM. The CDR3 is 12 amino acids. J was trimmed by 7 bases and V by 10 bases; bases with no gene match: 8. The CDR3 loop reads CATQAGGREQYF. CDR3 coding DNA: TGTGCCACCCAGGCGGGAGGGAGGGAGCAGTACTTC.

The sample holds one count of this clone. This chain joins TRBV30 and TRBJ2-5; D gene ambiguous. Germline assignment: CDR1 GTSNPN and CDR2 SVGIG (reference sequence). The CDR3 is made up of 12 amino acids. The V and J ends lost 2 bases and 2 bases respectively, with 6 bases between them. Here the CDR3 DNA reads TGTGCCTGGAGTAGGCAGCAAGAGACCCAGTACTTC. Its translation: CAWSRQQETQYF.

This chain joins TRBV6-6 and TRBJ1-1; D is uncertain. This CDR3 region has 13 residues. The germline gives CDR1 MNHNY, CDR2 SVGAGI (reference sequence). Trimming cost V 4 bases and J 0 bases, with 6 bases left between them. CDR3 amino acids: CASSSSLNTEAFF. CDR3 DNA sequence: TGTGCCAGCAGTTCCTCTCTGAACACTGAAGCTTTCTTT.